These 15 T cell receptor beta chains came from one sample sequenced in a study of T cell responses to AZD1222 COVID-19 vaccine. Profiled with immunoSEQ multiplex PCR; TCRdb holds only in-frame clones, not every one. Of about 93,000 clones in the sample, under 90% are singletons; the top ten hold approximately 2.6%. The sample in question was peripheral blood, obtained on day 0 of MenACWY control vaccination. The receptors were sampled from an adult in good health.

The chain employs TRBV6-5 and TRBJ1-3; no clear D. V was cut by 8 bases and J by 0 bases, with 8 bases left in between. The CDR3 length is 13 residues. Germline-derived CDR1 and CDR2 are MNHEY and SVGAGI. CDR3 bases: TGTGCCAGCGAGGAGGGCTCTGGAAACACCATATATTTT. This gives the protein CASEEGSGNTIYF.

The chain uses TRBV9 and TRBJ2-5; 7 bases are a match to TRBD2. There are 16 residues in the CDR3. The germline CDR1 and CDR2 sequences are SGDLS and YYNGEE. The V and J ends lost 2 bases and 5 bases, in that order; junction bases with no gene match: 12. The CDR3 reads CASSVTAGTTRETQYF. CDR3 in DNA: TGTGCCAGCAGCGTTACAGCGGGGACCACCAGGGAGACCCAGTACTTC. The whole variable domain, remainder taken from reference TRBV9 and TRBJ2-5, is DSGVTQTPKHLITATGQRVTLRCSPRSGDLSVYWYQQSLDQGLQFLIQYYNGEERAKGNILERFSAQQFPDLHSELNLSSLELGDSALYFCASSVTAGTTRETQYFGPGTRLLVL.

The chain employs TRBV7-2 and TRBJ2-1; D may be TRBD2 (6 bases). Trimming stripped 5 bases from V and 1 base from J, with 12 bases between. The CDR3 totals 15 residues. The germline gives CDR1 SGHTA, CDR2 FQGNSA. CDR3 amino acids: CASSTPGESYNEQFF. The CDR3, as DNA: TGTGCCAGCAGCACCCCGGGGGAGTCCTACAATGAGCAGTTCTTC.

V and J are TRBV15 and TRBJ1-1; D not certain. Germline-derived CDR1 and CDR2 are LNHNV and YYDKDF (reference sequence). With 1 base removed from V and 1 base from J, the gap between germline ends came to 4 bases. CDR3 size: 13 residues. Here the CDR3 reads CATSRVGNTEAFF. The CDR3 coding sequence is TGTGCCACCAGCAGAGTCGGGAACACTGAAGCTTTCTTT.

This rearrangement joins TRBV7-9 to TRBJ1-6; D call uncertain. The CDR3 totals 17 residues. Deletions cut 1 base from V and 2 bases from J, with 12 bases between. Per germline, CDR1 SEHNR and CDR2 FQNEAQ (reference sequence). The CDR3 DNA reads as TGTGCCAGCAGCTTAGGCGGTCAACTAACCTATAATTCACCCCTCCACTTT. Translated: CASSLGGQLTYNSPLHF. Based on the CDR3 plus reference TRBV7-9 and TRBJ1-6, the full variable domain is DTGVSQNPRHKITKRGQNVTFRCDPISEHNRLYWYRQTLGQGPEFLTYFQNEAQLEKSRLLSDRFSAERPKGSFSTLEIQRTEQGDSAMYLCASSLGGQLTYNSPLHFGNGTRLTVT.

The gene calls are TRBV7-8 and TRBJ2-7; TRBD1 aligns across 10 bases. Germline V gene data show CDR1 as SGHVS and CDR2 as FQNEAQ. CDR3 length: 15 residues. Trimming removed 1 base from V and 3 bases from J; junction bases left unmatched: 3. The CDR3: CASSLGDRGHYEQYF. The CDR3 DNA reads as TGTGCCAGCAGCTTAGGGGACAGGGGACACTACGAGCAGTACTTC.

The count of this clone is one. V usage is TRBV5-5 and J usage is TRBJ2-5; 14 bases are a match to TRBD2. Germline-derived CDR1 and CDR2 are SGHKS and YYEKEE (reference sequence). Trimming cost V 4 bases and J 2 bases; bases outside gene matches: 4. This CDR3 comprises 16 residues. In nucleotides, the CDR3 is TGTGCCAGCAGCAGAGGGACTAGCGGGGGACAAGAGACCCAGTACTTC. Amino acids: CASSRGTSGGQETQYF.

The chain recombines TRBV18 with TRBJ2-7; 8 bases agree with TRBD1. Trimming at V came to 6 bases and at J to 2 bases, leaving 12 bases not matched to a gene. The CDR3 is made up of 16 amino acids. CDR1 is KGHSH and CDR2 is LQKENI in the germline V gene. DNA of the CDR3: TGTGCCAGCTCCTTTGGCCGAGGGACAGGCACCTACGAGCAGTACTTC. This translates into CASSFGRGTGTYEQYF.

This chain joins TRBV4-2 and TRBJ1-2; TRBD1 is a possible D gene (6 bases). Per germline, CDR1 LGHNA and CDR2 YNFKEQ. The germline V and J ends were trimmed by 1 base and 3 bases, with 15 bases remaining between them. This CDR3 region has 16 residues. As DNA, the CDR3 is TGTGCCAGCAGCCAAGGGATGACAGGAGCATACTATGGCTACACCTTC. Translation gives CASSQGMTGAYYGYTF.

The rearrangement joins TRBV27 to TRBJ1-4; D not certain. CDR1 is MNHEY, CDR2 SMNVEV, per germline (reference sequence). Between the trimmed V and J ends, which lost 3 bases and 8 bases, there was a span of 7 bases. This CDR3 is built from 12 residues. CDR3 amino acids: CASSLIGEKLFF. The CDR3 nucleotides are TGTGCCAGCAGTTTGATTGGAGAAAAACTGTTTTTT.

The CDR3 DNA follows: TGTGCCAGCAGTTTCACAGGGAAGGGCGAGCAGTACTTC. This codes for CASSFTGKGEQYF. The chain uses TRBV27 and TRBJ2-7, with D tentatively TRBD1 (6 bases). This CDR3 is built from 13 residues. Germline CDR1 and CDR2: MNHEY and SMNVEV (reference sequence). V was cut by 3 bases and J by 6 bases, with 12 bases left in between.

The chain joins TRBV5-1 to TRBJ1-1; D is unresolved. V lost 5 bases to trimming and J lost 0 bases, with 17 bases between them. Germline V gene sequence: CDR1 SGHRS, CDR2 YFSETQ. The CDR3 loop spans 16 amino acids. The CDR3 sequence: CASRSFEDAMNTEAFF. CDR3 coding DNA: TGCGCCAGCAGATCTTTTGAGGACGCCATGAACACTGAAGCTTTCTTT.

This clone was counted a single time. The CDR3 protein is CASSLIASGYGYTF. The CDR3 nucleotides read TGTGCCAGCAGTCTCATTGCTTCGGGCTATGGCTACACCTTC. The rearrangement joins TRBV28 to TRBJ1-2; D is undetermined. The CDR3 loop spans 14 amino acids. Per the germline V gene, CDR1 is MDHEN and CDR2 is SYDVKM. V was pared by 5 bases and J by 4 bases, with 14 bases between.

This chain links TRBV6-6 with TRBJ1-4; weak D call: TRBD1 (5 bases). CDR1 and CDR2 (germline): MNHNY, SVGAGI (reference sequence). CDR3 length: 15 residues. Between the trimmed V and J ends, which lost 2 bases and 0 bases, there was a span of 7 bases. The CDR3 is CASSYLGATNEKLFF. CDR3 bases: TGTGCCAGCAGTTACCTGGGGGCAACTAATGAAAAACTGTTTTTT.

The chain uses TRBV20-1 and TRBJ1-1, with a weak D call TRBD1 (6 bases). Germline CDR1 is DFQATT and CDR2 is SNEGSKA (reference sequence). Trimming took 4 bases from V and 10 from J, leaving 10 bases between them. The CDR3 sequence is 10 residues long. The CDR3 DNA sequence: TGCAGTGCTACGGGGGCTGGAGCTTTCTTT. Translation: CSATGAGAFF.